This T cell receptor beta chain was captured in a study of T cells in Graves' hyperthyroidism and ophthalmopathy. General study results and limits: Among thyroid clonotypes expanded above 0.001, most also appeared in blood. Ophthalmopathy, as predicted by the model, came a median approximately 5.9 months after the prediction.

The V end lost 4 bases, the J end lost 7 bases, and 9 bases lay between the germline ends. Germline-derived CDR1 and CDR2 are SGHRS and YFSETQ. The CDR3 is 13 amino acids. RNA transcripts yielded amplified TCR beta CDR3 regions. During a first-round RT-PCR of the TCR CDR3, the HTBI primer set was used. TCRdb reprocessed the multiplex PCR reads with MiXCR, giving one entry per CDR3 protein. The table has around 660,000 distinct CDR3 sequences, 45% seen once; the top ten hold 7% to 7.5%. In the case of this clonotype: Its antigen is still unknown.

The chain couples TRBV5-1 to TRBJ1-6; perhaps TRBD1 as D (5 bases). Material: peripheral blood or thyroid tissue (not recorded which). The clonotype comes from an adult man with Graves' disease, either hyperthyroidism or ophthalmopathy (not recorded which). Here the CDR3 reads CASSGRDNSPLHF. The CDR3 DNA follows: TGCGCCAGCAGCGGGAGGGACAATTCACCCCTCCACTTT.